This TCR beta chain comes out of a study of blood T cell repertoires in COVID-19 (dated by TCRdb to about 2020). Study-level background: The collaborator samples originated in the United States, Italy and Spain and spanned the acute and convalescent phases of COVID-19. The material from the prospective study consisted of cDNA or gDNA derived from T cells, B-cell-depleted T cells, or PBMCs. Subjects who had been exposed to COVID-19, were actively infected with it, or had recovered from it provided the deeply sampled blood TCRbeta repertoires that made up the dataset. The repertoires were made available in a free public database intended to serve as a resource for research on the immune response to SARS-CoV-2. The samples were drawn from two sources: the first 160 participants of the ongoing ImmuneRACE study, and 1,000 to 1,500 subjects contributed by 6 global collaborators. Sample metadata almost always included a de-identified subject ID, COVID-19 status, age in years and sex. Where HLA class I and class II types were available, the types were taken from metadata supplied by the sample provider, not from assay-based typing. Summary of the overall study and its limitations: How much clinical and demographic metadata was included differed by source and by participant, and the metadata was provided uncurated.

CDR1 MDHEN and CDR2 SYDVKM are derived from the germline V gene. Including cysteine and phenylalanine, the CDR3 has 15 amino acids. The read is trimmed to its CDR3 DNA, 45 bases read in frame from base 1. Unmatched junction bases come to 9, with V trimmed by 6 bases and J by 3 bases. Each collaborating institution followed its own protocols to collect whole blood in K2EDTA tubes. For TCRbeta analysis, collaborators shipped samples as frozen whole blood, isolated PBMCs, or DNA extracted from either of those sample types. TCRbeta CDR3 regions were amplified from genomic DNA using the immunoSEQ Assay, a bias-controlled multiplex PCR. The authors' pipeline ran thus. Nucleated cell counts per sample were estimated from amplification of reference gene primers within the assay. Sequence reads were collapsed and filtered to measure the absolute abundance of every unique TCRbeta CDR3 rearrangement. For each sample, productive Simpson clonality was calculated as the square root of Simpson's diversity index across productive rearrangements. The table was pulled from immuneACCESS by TCRdb, which kept in-frame rearrangements only. Such tables lose some clones; where checked, under half of the loss comes from unresolved V genes, and the rest has no known cause. V, J and clone size are taken as reported in that table, and D and trimming were inferred from the DNA itself. Within this sample are roughly 63,000 clones, with approximately 89% of them counted one time only. Roughly 2.4% of the sample comes from the top ten.

Of note for this clone: Its antigen remains unidentified. The sample holds no much larger clone one base away, and base qualities are not on file.

The sequencing sample was made of peripheral blood. The receptor was isolated from a human donor in a cohort sampled during active COVID-19. In this chain, TRBV28 is recombined with TRBJ1-2; 8 of the junction bases match TRBD1. The DNA is as follows: TGTGCCAGCAGCTCTCAGGGGGCTGAGGACTATGGCTACACCTTC. The translation is CASSSQGAEDYGYTF.